These T cell receptor beta chains were read from a single sample in a study of T cell responses to AZD1222 COVID-19 vaccine. Generated by immunoSEQ multiplex PCR, the TCRdb table keeps only in-frame clones and is missing some. The repertoire includes fewer than 150,000 clones, around 86% of them detected once, and roughly 1.2% sits in the top ten. Sequencing was performed on peripheral blood, taken on day 0 of AZD1222 vaccination. These receptors all stem from an adult in good health. Each CDR3 is given with its conserved first and last residue. A D gene is named only where the DNA matches it firmly. Not all rows give a size; the values are once, few, many and, for expanded clones, a class.

V gene: TRBV5-5; J gene: TRBJ1-3; clone size: NA; D gene: TRBD1; CDR3 DNA: TGTGCCAGCAGCTTGGTGGGGACAGGGGACTCTGGAAACACCATATATTTT; CDR3 protein: CASSLVGTGDSGNTIYF
V gene: TRBV5-5; J gene: TRBJ1-1; clone size: NA; D gene: TRBD1; CDR3 DNA: TGTGCCAGCAGCCAGACAGGGGTGGCGAACACTGAAGCTTTCTTT; CDR3 protein: CASSQTGVANTEAFF
V gene: TRBV10-2; J gene: TRBJ2-1; clone size: NA; D gene: NA; CDR3 DNA: TGCGCCAGCAGTGAACGAACAGGGAGGGGCAATGAGCAGTTCTTC; CDR3 protein: CASSERTGRGNEQFF
V gene: TRBV6-5; J gene: TRBJ1-1; clone size: NA; D gene: NA; CDR3 DNA: TGTGCCAGCATCCAGGAGGGGTTAACTGAAGCTTTCTTT; CDR3 protein: CASIQEGLTEAFF
V gene: TRBV5-6; J gene: TRBJ2-1; clone size: NA; D gene: TRBD2; CDR3 DNA: TGTGCCAGCAGCTCCCCGACTAGCGGGAATGAGCAGTTCTTC; CDR3 protein: CASSSPTSGNEQFF
V gene: TRBV2; J gene: TRBJ2-7; clone size: once; D gene: NA; CDR3 DNA: TGTGCCAGCAGTATACAGGGAAACTACGAGCAGTACTTC; CDR3 protein: CASSIQGNYEQYF
V gene: TRBV4-3; J gene: TRBJ1-5; clone size: NA; D gene: TRBD1; CDR3 DNA: TGCGCCAGCAGCCAAGACAGGGGGGCAGAGCAGCCCCAGCATTTT; CDR3 protein: CASSQDRGAEQPQHF
V gene: TRBV12-3/TRBV12-4; J gene: TRBJ1-2; clone size: once; D gene: TRBD1; CDR3 DNA: TGTGCCAGCAGCCTCAGGGGGGGCTACACCTTC; CDR3 protein: CASSLRGGYTF
V gene: TRBV4-1; J gene: TRBJ2-3; clone size: NA; D gene: NA; CDR3 DNA: TGCGCCAGCAGCCAAGATAAGGTCAGTCGGACAGATACGCAGTATTTT; CDR3 protein: CASSQDKVSRTDTQYF
V gene: TRBV28; J gene: TRBJ2-7; clone size: NA; D gene: TRBD1; CDR3 DNA: TGTGCCAGCAGTCAACGGACAGGGGGCCCCTACTACGAGCAGTACTTC; CDR3 protein: CASSQRTGGPYYEQYF
V gene: TRBV2; J gene: TRBJ2-3; clone size: NA; D gene: NA; CDR3 DNA: TGTGCCAGCCGCCCCCGGGCAGGGCTAACAGATACGCAGTATTTT; CDR3 protein: CASRPRAGLTDTQYF
V gene: TRBV6-5; J gene: TRBJ2-7; clone size: few; D gene: NA; CDR3 DNA: TGTGCCAGCAGTCCGACTAGTTCCTACGAGCAGTACTTC; CDR3 protein: CASSPTSSYEQYF
V gene: TRBV6-2/TRBV6-3; J gene: TRBJ2-1; clone size: NA; D gene: NA; CDR3 DNA: TGTGCCAGCACCCCTCAGGGCCAGGGGAATGAGCAGTTCTTC; CDR3 protein: CASTPQGQGNEQFF
V gene: TRBV6-4; J gene: TRBJ1-2; clone size: NA; D gene: NA; CDR3 DNA: TGTGCCAGCAGCCCATGGGGAGGAAACTATGGCTACACCTTC; CDR3 protein: CASSPWGGNYGYTF
V gene: TRBV3-1/TRBV3-2; J gene: TRBJ2-7; clone size: NA; D gene: TRBD1; CDR3 DNA: TGTGCCAGCAGCGATGGACAGGGCTACGAGCAGTACTTC; CDR3 protein: CASSDGQGYEQYF
V gene: TRBV6-5; J gene: TRBJ1-4; clone size: NA; D gene: NA; CDR3 DNA: TGTGCCAGCCTGGTCAGCCGTGGGGAAAAACTGTTTTTT; CDR3 protein: CASLVSRGEKLFF
V gene: TRBV10-1; J gene: TRBJ2-1; clone size: NA; D gene: NA; CDR3 DNA: TGCGCCAGCAGCGGGACATACGATGAGCAGTTCTTC; CDR3 protein: CASSGTYDEQFF
V gene: TRBV27; J gene: TRBJ1-3; clone size: NA; D gene: NA; CDR3 DNA: TGTGCCAGCAGTTTGGGTATCCAGGGGGGAAACACCATATATTTT; CDR3 protein: CASSLGIQGGNTIYF
V gene: TRBV6-4; J gene: TRBJ2-1; clone size: once; D gene: NA; CDR3 DNA: TGTGCCAGCAGTGACTCCTTCCTTGGATCCTACAATGAGCAGTTCTTC; CDR3 protein: CASSDSFLGSYNEQFF
V gene: TRBV4-1; J gene: TRBJ1-2; clone size: NA; D gene: NA; CDR3 DNA: TGCGCCAGCAGCCAAGTGGGCAGAGCGAAAGGGATGGATGGCTACACCTTC; CDR3 protein: CASSQVGRAKGMDGYTF
V gene: TRBV4-3; J gene: TRBJ2-1; clone size: NA; D gene: NA; CDR3 DNA: TGCGCCAGCAGCCCCAGGGGGTCGGGGGATTACAATGAGCAGTTCTTC; CDR3 protein: CASSPRGSGDYNEQFF
V gene: TRBV10-2; J gene: TRBJ2-5; clone size: once; D gene: NA; CDR3 DNA: TGCGCCAGCAGTGAGTCGGGGGAGACCCAGTACTTC; CDR3 protein: CASSESGETQYF
V gene: TRBV4-2; J gene: TRBJ1-2; clone size: NA; D gene: TRBD1; CDR3 DNA: TGTGCCAGCAGCCAAGTTGGACAGGGACAAACTAACTATGGCTACACCTTC; CDR3 protein: CASSQVGQGQTNYGYTF
V gene: TRBV7-8; J gene: TRBJ2-7; clone size: NA; D gene: NA; CDR3 DNA: TGTGCCAGCAGCTTCACATACGGGAGCTCCTACGAGCAGTACTTC; CDR3 protein: CASSFTYGSSYEQYF
V gene: TRBV7-2; J gene: TRBJ1-3; clone size: NA; D gene: NA; CDR3 DNA: TGTGCCAGCAGCTCCCCCGTACCTGGAAACACCATATATTTT; CDR3 protein: CASSSPVPGNTIYF
V gene: TRBV5-8; J gene: TRBJ2-7; clone size: NA; D gene: TRBD1; CDR3 DNA: TGTGCCAGCAGCTTAAGGGGGCGAACCTACGAGCAGTACTTC; CDR3 protein: CASSLRGRTYEQYF
V gene: TRBV3-1/TRBV3-2; J gene: TRBJ1-2; clone size: NA; D gene: NA; CDR3 DNA: TGTGCCAGCACCCGGCAGGGATGGCATGGCTACACCTTC; CDR3 protein: CASTRQGWHGYTF
V gene: TRBV5-1; J gene: TRBJ2-3; clone size: NA; D gene: NA; CDR3 DNA: TGCGCCAGCAGCTTGGTCGGGACATCGACAGATACGCAGTATTTT; CDR3 protein: CASSLVGTSTDTQYF
V gene: TRBV6-5; J gene: TRBJ1-4; clone size: NA; D gene: NA; CDR3 DNA: TGTGCCAGCAGTTACGGTGGTCCCAATGAAAAACTGTTTTTT; CDR3 protein: CASSYGGPNEKLFF
V gene: TRBV28; J gene: TRBJ2-7; clone size: NA; D gene: TRBD2; CDR3 DNA: TGTGCCAGCAGTTTAGTAGCGGGGGGGCGGGAGCAGTACTTC; CDR3 protein: CASSLVAGGREQYF
V gene: TRBV11-2; J gene: TRBJ2-3; clone size: NA; D gene: NA; CDR3 DNA: TGTGCCAGCAGCTCCTCCGGGGCCTACACAGATACGCAGTATTTT; CDR3 protein: CASSSSGAYTDTQYF
V gene: TRBV7-2; J gene: TRBJ2-7; clone size: NA; D gene: NA; CDR3 DNA: TGTGCCAGCAGCTTAGGGCCAATGTGGGAGCAGTACTTC; CDR3 protein: CASSLGPMWEQYF
V gene: TRBV5-4; J gene: TRBJ1-2; clone size: NA; D gene: TRBD1; CDR3 DNA: TGTGCCAGCAGACGGACAGGGGGCTCGGATGGCTACACCTTC; CDR3 protein: CASRRTGGSDGYTF
V gene: TRBV4-2; J gene: TRBJ2-2; clone size: NA; D gene: TRBD1; CDR3 DNA: TGTGCCAGCAGCCACGGATCAGGGGGTGATACCGGGGAGCTGTTTTTT; CDR3 protein: CASSHGSGGDTGELFF
V gene: TRBV6-1; J gene: TRBJ2-7; clone size: NA; D gene: TRBD1; CDR3 DNA: TGTGCCAGCAGTGGGGACCCTTTTAGGGACAGGGGTTCCTACGAGCAGTACTTC; CDR3 protein: CASSGDPFRDRGSYEQYF
V gene: TRBV5-1; J gene: TRBJ2-3; clone size: NA; D gene: NA; CDR3 DNA: TGCGCCAGCAGCTTCCGGGCCGCAGATACGCAGTATTTT; CDR3 protein: CASSFRAADTQYF
V gene: TRBV7-2; J gene: TRBJ1-2; clone size: NA; D gene: NA; CDR3 DNA: TGTGCCAGCAAGAGGGATTATGGCTACACCTTC; CDR3 protein: CASKRDYGYTF
V gene: TRBV11-2; J gene: TRBJ1-2; clone size: once; D gene: NA; CDR3 DNA: TGTGCCAGCAGCTTATTGAGGTCGGGTGGCTACACCTTC; CDR3 protein: CASSLLRSGGYTF
V gene: TRBV9; J gene: TRBJ1-1; clone size: NA; D gene: TRBD1; CDR3 DNA: TGTGCCAGCAGCGCTTACAGGGGGCCGGGGACTGAAGCTTTCTTT; CDR3 protein: CASSAYRGPGTEAFF
V gene: TRBV5-6; J gene: TRBJ1-2; clone size: NA; D gene: NA; CDR3 DNA: TGTGCCAGCAGCTTGTTTGCCAGACAATCCTATGGCTACACCTTC; CDR3 protein: CASSLFARQSYGYTF
V gene: TRBV19; J gene: TRBJ2-1; clone size: NA; D gene: TRBD2; CDR3 DNA: TGTGCCAGTAGGGGGGGGTGGAATGAGCAGTTCTTC; CDR3 protein: CASRGGWNEQFF
V gene: TRBV7-9; J gene: TRBJ1-2; clone size: NA; D gene: TRBD1; CDR3 DNA: TGTGCCAGCAGCCAACGGGTGGACAGGAGCTATGGCTACACCTTC; CDR3 protein: CASSQRVDRSYGYTF
V gene: TRBV2; J gene: TRBJ2-7; clone size: few; D gene: TRBD1; CDR3 DNA: TGTGCCAGCAGTGAAGTGGGGACAGTTCCCTACGAGCAGTACTTC; CDR3 protein: CASSEVGTVPYEQYF